Included here is one TCR beta chain sequence, with context. Its antigen is still unknown. The sample belongs to a study of post-analysis software for immune sequencing data. Unique molecular identifiers were carried by the TCR beta cDNA libraries. TCRdb passed the PCR reads through MiXCR, listing each CDR3 protein once. The repertoire consists of about 540,000 distinct CDR3 sequences, with around a third occurring once and the leading ten covering around 5.9%. Study-level points and caveats: In patients, a few TRBV segments were more frequent than in controls, with TRBV5-6, TRBV5-1 and TRBV20-1 among them.

The CDR3 length is 13 residues. Germline V gene lookup returns CDR1 MNHEY and CDR2 SMNVEV (reference sequence). V was shortened by 6 bases and J by 9 bases, with 12 bases between the two germline ends. The rearrangement uses TRBV27 and TRBJ1-6; no reliable D call. The sample was blood. The sequence was obtained from a girl aged 2 to 17 with multiple sclerosis. For the CDR3, the DNA is TGTGCCAGCAGGAGCCTGCTGCGTTCACCCCTCCACTTT. Translation gives CASRSLLRSPLHF.